The entry below gives a single T cell receptor beta chain sequence along with its context. Its matching antigen is unknown. PCR was performed a second time for roughly 7 to 12 cycles using a sample-barcoded 5' primer and a J-beta primer mix. Every molecule of cDNA carried a tag from a template-switch adaptor with 12 random nucleotides. TCRdb re-derived calls from the 5' RACE reads in MiXCR, one entry per CDR3 protein. The profile covers approximately 940,000 distinct CDR3 sequences, with 45% to 50% appearing a single time and around 15% taken by the ten largest. These data originate in a study of blood T cells in healthy people across ages. The overall study: Every two T cells gave about one barcoded beta molecule via template switching. Findings of the study overall: When one million T cells were used, diversity estimates were thought to be underestimates. Long-lived donors exceeded aged donors in naive CD4+ cells and diversity.

CDR1 is MNHNY and CDR2 is SVGAGI in the germline V gene (reference sequence). The CDR3 spans 15 residues. Source material: blood. The source is a man aged 25-40 years in good health. The chain has TRBV6-6 and TRBJ2-5, with 7 positions matching TRBD1. Near its end, the DNA agrees better with TRBJ2-7, so the J call may be wrong. CDR3 residues: CASSGSTGMPYEQYF. CDR3 nucleotide sequence: TGTGCCAGCAGCGGATCGACAGGGATGCCCTACGAGCAGTACTTC.